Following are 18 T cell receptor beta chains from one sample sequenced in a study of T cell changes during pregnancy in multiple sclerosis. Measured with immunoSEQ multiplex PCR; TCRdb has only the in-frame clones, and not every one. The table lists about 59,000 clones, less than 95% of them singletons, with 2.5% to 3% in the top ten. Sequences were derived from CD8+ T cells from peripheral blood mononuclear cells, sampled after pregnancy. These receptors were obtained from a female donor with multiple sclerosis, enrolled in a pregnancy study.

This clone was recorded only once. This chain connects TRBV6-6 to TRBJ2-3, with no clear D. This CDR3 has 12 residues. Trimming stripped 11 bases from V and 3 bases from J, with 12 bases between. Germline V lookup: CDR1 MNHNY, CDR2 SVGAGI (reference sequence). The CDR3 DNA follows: TGTGCCTGCGGTTGGAGTACAGATACGCAGTATTTT. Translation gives CACGWSTDTQYF.

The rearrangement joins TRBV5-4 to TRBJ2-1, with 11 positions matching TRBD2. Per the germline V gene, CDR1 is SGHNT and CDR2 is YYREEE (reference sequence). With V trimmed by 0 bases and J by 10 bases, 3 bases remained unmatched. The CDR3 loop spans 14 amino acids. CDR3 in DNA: TGTGCCAGCAGCTTGGCTAGCGGGAGGAACGAGCAGTTCTTC. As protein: CASSLASGRNEQFF.

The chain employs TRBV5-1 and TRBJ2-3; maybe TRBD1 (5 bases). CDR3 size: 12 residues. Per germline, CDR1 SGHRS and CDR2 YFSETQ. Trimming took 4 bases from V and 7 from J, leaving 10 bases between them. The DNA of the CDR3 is TGCGCCAGCAGCGATGACAGTTATACGCAGTATTTT. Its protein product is CASSDDSYTQYF.

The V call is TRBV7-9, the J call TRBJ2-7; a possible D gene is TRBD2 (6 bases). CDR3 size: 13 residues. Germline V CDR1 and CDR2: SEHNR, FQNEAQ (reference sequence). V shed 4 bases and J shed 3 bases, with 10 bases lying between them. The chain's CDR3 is CASSSRDFYEQYF. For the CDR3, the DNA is TGTGCCAGCAGCTCCCGGGACTTCTACGAGCAGTACTTC. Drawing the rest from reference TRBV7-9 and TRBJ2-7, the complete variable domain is DTGVSQNPRHKITKRGQNVTFRCDPISEHNRLYWYRQTLGQGPEFLTYFQNEAQLEKSRLLSDRFSAERPKGSFSTLEIQRTEQGDSAMYLCASSSRDFYEQYFGPGTRLTVT.

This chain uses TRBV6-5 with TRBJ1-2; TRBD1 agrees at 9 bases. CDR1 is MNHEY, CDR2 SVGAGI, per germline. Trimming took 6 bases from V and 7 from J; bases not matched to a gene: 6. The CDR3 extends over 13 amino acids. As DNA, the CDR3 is TGTGCCAGCAGGCCAACAGGGGGCTCTGGCTACACCTTC. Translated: CASRPTGGSGYTF.

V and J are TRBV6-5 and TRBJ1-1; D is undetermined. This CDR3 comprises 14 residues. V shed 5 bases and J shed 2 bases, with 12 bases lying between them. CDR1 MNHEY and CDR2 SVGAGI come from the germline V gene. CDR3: CASSLSNGNTEAFF. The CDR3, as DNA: TGTGCCAGCAGTCTTAGCAACGGTAACACTGAAGCTTTCTTT.

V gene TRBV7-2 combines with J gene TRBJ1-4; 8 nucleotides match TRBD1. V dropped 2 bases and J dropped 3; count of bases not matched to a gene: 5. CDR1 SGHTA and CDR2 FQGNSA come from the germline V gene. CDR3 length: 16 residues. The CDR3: CASSLWDRPPNEKLFF. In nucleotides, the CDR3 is TGTGCCAGCAGCTTATGGGACAGGCCCCCTAATGAAAAACTGTTTTTT.

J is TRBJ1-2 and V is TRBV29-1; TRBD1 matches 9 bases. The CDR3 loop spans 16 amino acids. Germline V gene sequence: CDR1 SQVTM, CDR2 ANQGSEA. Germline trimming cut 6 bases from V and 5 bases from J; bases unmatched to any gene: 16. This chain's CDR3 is CSVAETGTGIRYGYTF. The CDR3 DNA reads TGCAGCGTAGCCGAAACCGGGACAGGGATTCGATATGGCTACACCTTC.

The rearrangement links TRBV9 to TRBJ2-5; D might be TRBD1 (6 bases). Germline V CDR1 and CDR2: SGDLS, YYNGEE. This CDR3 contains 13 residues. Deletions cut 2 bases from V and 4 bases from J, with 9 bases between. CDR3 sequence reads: CASSVGARETQYF. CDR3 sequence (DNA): TGTGCCAGCAGCGTGGGGGCACGAGAGACCCAGTACTTC.

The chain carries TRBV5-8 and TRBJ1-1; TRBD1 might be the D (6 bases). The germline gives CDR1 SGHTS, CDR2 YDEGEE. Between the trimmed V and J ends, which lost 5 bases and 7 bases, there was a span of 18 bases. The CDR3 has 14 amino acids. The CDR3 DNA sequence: TGTGCCAGCAGATTCACCGGGACATTGGATGAAGCTTTCTTT. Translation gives CASRFTGTLDEAFF.

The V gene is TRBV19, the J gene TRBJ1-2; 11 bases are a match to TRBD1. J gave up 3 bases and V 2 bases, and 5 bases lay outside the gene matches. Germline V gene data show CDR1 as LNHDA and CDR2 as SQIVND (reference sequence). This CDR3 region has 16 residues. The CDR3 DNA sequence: TGTGCCAGTAGTATACTCGGACAGGGGGCTGACTATGGCTACACCTTC. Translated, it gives CASSILGQGADYGYTF. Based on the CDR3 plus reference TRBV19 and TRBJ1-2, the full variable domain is DGGITQSPKYLFRKEGQNVTLSCEQNLNHDAMYWYRQDPGQGLRLIYYSQIVNDFQKGDIAEGYSVSREKKESFPLTVTSAQKNPTAFYLCASSILGQGADYGYTFGSGTRLTVV.

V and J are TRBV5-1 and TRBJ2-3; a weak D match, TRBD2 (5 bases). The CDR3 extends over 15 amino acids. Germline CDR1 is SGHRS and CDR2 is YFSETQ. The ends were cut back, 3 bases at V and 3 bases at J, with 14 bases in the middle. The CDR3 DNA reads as TGCGCCAGCAGCTGGGTACGGGAAGGGACAGATACGCAGTATTTT. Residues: CASSWVREGTDTQYF.

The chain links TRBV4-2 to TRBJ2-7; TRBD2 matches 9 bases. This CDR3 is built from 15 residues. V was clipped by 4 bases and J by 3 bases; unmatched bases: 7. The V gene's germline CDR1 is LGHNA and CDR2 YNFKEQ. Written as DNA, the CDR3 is TGTGCCAGCAGCCTAAATAGCGGGAGTCTCTACGAGCAGTACTTC. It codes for CASSLNSGSLYEQYF.

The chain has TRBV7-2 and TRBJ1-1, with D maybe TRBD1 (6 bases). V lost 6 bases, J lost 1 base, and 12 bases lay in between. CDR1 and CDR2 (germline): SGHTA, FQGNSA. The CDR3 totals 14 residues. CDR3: CASRPGAGNTEAFF. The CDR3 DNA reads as TGTGCCAGCAGGCCAGGGGCAGGGAACACTGAAGCTTTCTTT.

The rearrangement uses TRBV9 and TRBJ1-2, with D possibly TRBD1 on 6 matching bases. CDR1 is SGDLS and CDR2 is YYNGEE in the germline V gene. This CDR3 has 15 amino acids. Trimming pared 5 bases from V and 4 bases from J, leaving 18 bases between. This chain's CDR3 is CASRGPGHPTYGYTF. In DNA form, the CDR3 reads TGTGCCAGCAGGGGGCCGGGACACCCAACCTATGGCTACACCTTC.

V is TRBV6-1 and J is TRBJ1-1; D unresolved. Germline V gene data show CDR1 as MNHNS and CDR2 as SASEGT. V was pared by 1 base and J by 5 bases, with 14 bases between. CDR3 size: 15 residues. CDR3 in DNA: TGTGCCAGCAGTGAAGTGACCGATGGGGAGACTGAAGCTTTCTTT. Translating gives CASSEVTDGETEAFF.

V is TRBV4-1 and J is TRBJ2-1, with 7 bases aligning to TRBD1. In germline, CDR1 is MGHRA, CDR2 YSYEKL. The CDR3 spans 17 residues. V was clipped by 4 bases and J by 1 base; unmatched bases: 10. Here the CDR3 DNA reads TGCGCCAGCAGCCGATTCCCTAGGGACAGTTCCTACAATGAGCAGTTCTTC. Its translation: CASSRFPRDSSYNEQFF.

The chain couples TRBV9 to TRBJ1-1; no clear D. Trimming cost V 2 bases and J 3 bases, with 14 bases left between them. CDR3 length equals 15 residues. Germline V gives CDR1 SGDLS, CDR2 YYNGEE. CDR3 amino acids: CASSVPPQEDTEAFF. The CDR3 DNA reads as TGTGCCAGCAGCGTGCCACCTCAAGAGGACACTGAAGCTTTCTTT.